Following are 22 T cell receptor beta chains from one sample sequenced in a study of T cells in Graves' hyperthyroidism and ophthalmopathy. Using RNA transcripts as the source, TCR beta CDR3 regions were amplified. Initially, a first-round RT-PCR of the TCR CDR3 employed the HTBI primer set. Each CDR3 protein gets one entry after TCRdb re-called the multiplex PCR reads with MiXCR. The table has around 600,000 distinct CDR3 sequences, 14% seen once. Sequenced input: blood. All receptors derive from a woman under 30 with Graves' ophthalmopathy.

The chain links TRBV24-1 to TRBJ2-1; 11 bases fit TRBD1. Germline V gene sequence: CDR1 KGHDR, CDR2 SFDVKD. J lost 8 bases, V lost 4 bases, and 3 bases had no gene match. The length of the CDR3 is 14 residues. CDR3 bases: TGTGCCACCAGTGACCCGGACAGGGGGCATGAGCAGTTCTTC. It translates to CATSDPDRGHEQFF.

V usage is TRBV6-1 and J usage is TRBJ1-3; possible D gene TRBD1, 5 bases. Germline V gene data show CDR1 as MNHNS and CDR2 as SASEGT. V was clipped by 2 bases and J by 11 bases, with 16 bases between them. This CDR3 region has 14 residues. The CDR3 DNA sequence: TGTGCCAGCAGTGAACTACAGGACATTCTTTCCATATATTTT. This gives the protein CASSELQDILSIYF.

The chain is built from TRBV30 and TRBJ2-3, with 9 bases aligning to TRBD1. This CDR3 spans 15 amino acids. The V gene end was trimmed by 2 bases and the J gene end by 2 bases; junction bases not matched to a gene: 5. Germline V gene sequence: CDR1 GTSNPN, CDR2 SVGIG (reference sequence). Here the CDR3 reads CAWSRRDRATDTQYF. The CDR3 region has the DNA TGTGCCTGGAGTCGACGGGACAGGGCCACAGATACGCAGTATTTT.

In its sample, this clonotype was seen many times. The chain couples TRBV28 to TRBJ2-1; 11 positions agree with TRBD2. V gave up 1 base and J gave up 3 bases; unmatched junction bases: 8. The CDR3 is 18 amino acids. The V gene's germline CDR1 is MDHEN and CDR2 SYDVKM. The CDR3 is CASSLSTPSGRNYNEQFF. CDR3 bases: TGTGCCAGCAGTTTATCAACCCCTAGCGGGAGGAACTACAATGAGCAGTTCTTC.

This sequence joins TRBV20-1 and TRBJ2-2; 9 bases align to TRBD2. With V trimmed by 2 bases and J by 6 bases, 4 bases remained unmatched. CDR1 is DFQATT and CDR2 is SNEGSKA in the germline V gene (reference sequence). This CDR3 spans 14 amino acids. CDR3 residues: CSARMGLASGELFF. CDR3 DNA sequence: TGCAGTGCTAGAATGGGACTAGCATCCGGGGAGCTGTTTTTT.

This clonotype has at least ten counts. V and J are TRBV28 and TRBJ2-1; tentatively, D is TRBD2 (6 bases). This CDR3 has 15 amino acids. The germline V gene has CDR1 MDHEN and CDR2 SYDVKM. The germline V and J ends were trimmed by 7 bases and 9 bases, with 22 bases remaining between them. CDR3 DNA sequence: TGTGCCAGCAACTCCCCCGGGGGAGCCTTGGGTGAGCAGTTCTTC. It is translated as CASNSPGGALGEQFF.

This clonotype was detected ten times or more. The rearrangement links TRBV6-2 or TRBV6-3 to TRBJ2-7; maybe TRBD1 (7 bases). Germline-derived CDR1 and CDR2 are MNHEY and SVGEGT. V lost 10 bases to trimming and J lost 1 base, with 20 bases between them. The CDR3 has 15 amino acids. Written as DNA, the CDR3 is TGTGCCATCAGAGCTTGGAGGGACAGTTCCTACGAGCAGTACTTC. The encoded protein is CAIRAWRDSSYEQYF.

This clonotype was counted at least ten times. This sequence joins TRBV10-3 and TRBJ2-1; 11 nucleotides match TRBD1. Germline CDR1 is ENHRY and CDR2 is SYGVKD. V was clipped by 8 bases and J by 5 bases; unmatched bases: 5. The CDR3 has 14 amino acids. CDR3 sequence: CAIAGTGGDNEQFF. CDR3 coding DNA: TGTGCCATCGCCGGGACAGGGGGGGACAATGAGCAGTTCTTC.

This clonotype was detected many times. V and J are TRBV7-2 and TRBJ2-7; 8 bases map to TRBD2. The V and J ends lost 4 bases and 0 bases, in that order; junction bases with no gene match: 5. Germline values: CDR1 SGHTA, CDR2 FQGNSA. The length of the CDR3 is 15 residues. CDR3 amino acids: CASSSIAGSSYEQYF. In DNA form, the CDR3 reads TGTGCCAGCAGCTCGATAGCGGGATCCTCCTACGAGCAGTACTTC.

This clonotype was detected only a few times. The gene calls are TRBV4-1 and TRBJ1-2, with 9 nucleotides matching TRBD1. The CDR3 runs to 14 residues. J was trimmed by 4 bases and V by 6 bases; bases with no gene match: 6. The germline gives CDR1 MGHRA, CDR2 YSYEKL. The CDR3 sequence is CASRDRGSSYGYTF. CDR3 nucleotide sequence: TGCGCCAGCAGGGACAGGGGCTCTTCCTATGGCTACACCTTC.

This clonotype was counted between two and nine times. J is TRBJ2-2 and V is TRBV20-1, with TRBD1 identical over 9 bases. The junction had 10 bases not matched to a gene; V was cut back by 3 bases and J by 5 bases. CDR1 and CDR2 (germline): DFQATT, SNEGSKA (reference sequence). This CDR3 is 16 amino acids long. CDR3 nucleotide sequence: TGCAGTGCTAGGAAAACAGGGGGCCGGAGAACCGGGGAGCTGTTTTTT. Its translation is CSARKTGGRRTGELFF.

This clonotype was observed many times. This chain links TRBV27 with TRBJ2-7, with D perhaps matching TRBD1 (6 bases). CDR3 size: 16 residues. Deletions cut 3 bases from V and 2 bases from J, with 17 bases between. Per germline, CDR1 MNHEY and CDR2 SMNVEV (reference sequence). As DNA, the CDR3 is TGTGCCAGCAGTTTTTTCCCCCAGGGGTCTACCTACGAGCAGTACTTC. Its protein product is CASSFFPQGSTYEQYF.

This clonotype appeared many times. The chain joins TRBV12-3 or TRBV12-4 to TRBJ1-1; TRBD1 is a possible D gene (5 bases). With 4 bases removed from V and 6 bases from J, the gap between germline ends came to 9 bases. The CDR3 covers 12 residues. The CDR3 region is CASSWGPAEAFF. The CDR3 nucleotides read TGTGCCAGCAGTTGGGGCCCGGCTGAAGCTTTCTTT.

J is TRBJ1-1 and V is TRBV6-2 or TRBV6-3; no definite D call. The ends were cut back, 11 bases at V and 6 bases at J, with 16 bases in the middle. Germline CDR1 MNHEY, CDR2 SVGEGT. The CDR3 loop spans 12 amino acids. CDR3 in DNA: TGTGCCGGTAGACGGGGAGGTTCTGAAGCTTTCTTT. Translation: CAGRRGGSEAFF.

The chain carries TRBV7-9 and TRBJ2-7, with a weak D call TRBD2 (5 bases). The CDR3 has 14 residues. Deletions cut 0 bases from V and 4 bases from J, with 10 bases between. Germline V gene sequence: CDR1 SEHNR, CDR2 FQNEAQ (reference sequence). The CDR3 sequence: CASSLALTGYEQYF. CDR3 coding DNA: TGTGCCAGCAGCTTAGCGCTAACGGGATACGAGCAGTACTTC.

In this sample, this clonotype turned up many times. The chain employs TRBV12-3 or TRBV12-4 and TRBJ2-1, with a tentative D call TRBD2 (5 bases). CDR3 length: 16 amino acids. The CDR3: CAKILIAEVLYAEQFF. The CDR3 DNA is TGTGCAAAAATTCTCATTGCGGAGGTCCTGTATGCGGAGCAGTTCTTC.

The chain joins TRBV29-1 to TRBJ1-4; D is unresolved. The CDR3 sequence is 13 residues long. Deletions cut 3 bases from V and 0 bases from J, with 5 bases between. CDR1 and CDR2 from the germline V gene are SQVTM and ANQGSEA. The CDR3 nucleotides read TGCAGCGTTGACAGTGCAACTAATGAAAAACTGTTTTTT. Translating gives CSVDSATNEKLFF.

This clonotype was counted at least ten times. DNA for the CDR3: TGCAGTGCCATCAGGGGGACTGAAGCTTTCTTT. Encoded protein: CSAIRGTEAFF. This rearrangement joins TRBV20-1 to TRBJ1-1; 7 bases fit TRBD1. The V and J ends lost 6 bases and 5 bases, in that order; junction bases with no gene match: 3. This CDR3 has 11 amino acids. From germline, CDR1 is DFQATT and CDR2 SNEGSKA (reference sequence).

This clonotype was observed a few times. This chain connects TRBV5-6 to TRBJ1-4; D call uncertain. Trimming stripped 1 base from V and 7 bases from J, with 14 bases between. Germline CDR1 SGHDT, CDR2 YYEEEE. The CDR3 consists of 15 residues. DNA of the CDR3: TGTGCCAGCAGCTTGCGACAACAGATTGGTGAAAAACTGTTTTTT. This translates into CASSLRQQIGEKLFF.

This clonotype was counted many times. The CDR3 here is CSARETGRLYEQYF. Written as DNA, the CDR3 is TGCAGTGCTAGAGAGACAGGGCGGCTCTACGAGCAGTACTTC. The chain carries TRBV20-1 and TRBJ2-7; 7 bases fit TRBD1. CDR3 length: 14 residues. The V and J ends lost 0 bases and 3 bases, in that order; junction bases with no gene match: 5. Germline-derived CDR1 and CDR2 are DFQATT and SNEGSKA (reference sequence).

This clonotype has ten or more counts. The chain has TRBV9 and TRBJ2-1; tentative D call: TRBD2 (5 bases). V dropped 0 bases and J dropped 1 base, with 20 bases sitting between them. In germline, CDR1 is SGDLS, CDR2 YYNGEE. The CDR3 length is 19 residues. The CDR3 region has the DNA TGTGCCAGCAGCGTAGCCCACAGCGGCCCGGGCGGTTCCTACAATGAGCAGTTCTTC. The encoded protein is CASSVAHSGPGGSYNEQFF.

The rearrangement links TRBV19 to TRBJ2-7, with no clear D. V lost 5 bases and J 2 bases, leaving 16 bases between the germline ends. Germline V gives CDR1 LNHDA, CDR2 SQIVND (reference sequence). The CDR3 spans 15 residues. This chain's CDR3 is CASSPVPPGPYEQYF. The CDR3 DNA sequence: TGTGCCAGTAGTCCCGTACCACCGGGTCCCTACGAGCAGTACTTC.